The rows below give T cell receptor beta chains drawn from one sample of a study of T cell changes during pregnancy in multiple sclerosis. Only in-frame clones appear in the TCRdb table, and some are missing; sequencing was by immunoSEQ multiplex PCR. The sample comprises 20,000 to 30,000 clones, over 85% of which are singletons, and more than 8% rests with the top ten. The sequenced sample was CD8+ T cells from peripheral blood mononuclear cells, obtained in the third trimester of pregnancy. The receptors stem from a female donor in good health, enrolled as a control in a pregnancy study. The CDR3 runs from the conserved cysteine through the conserved F or W. The order of the fields is J gene, clone size, D gene, V gene, CDR3 protein, CDR3 DNA. A D gene is named only where the DNA matches it firmly. Rows may omit the clone size; those that give it use once, few, many or a size class.

>TRBJ1-4|-|TRBD1|TRBV5-6
CASSALGQGTTNEKLFF
TGTGCCAGCAGCGCGCTGGGACAGGGGACAACTAATGAAAAACTGTTTTTT
>TRBJ1-2|-|-|TRBV14
CASSQDPQGSWRGYTF
TGTGCCAGCAGCCAAGATCCACAGGGATCATGGAGAGGCTACACCTTC
>TRBJ2-2|-|-|TRBV27
CASYYANTGELFF
TGTGCCAGCTACTACGCGAACACCGGGGAGCTGTTTTTT
>TRBJ2-4|-|TRBD1|TRBV23-1
CASSQRFAGGEFTSKNIQYF
TGCGCCAGCAGTCAAAGGTTCGCAGGGGGCGAATTTACATCCAAAAACATTCAGTACTTC
>TRBJ2-3|-|TRBD2|TRBV2
CASQALAGTDTQYF
TGTGCCAGCCAGGCGCTAGCGGGGACAGATACGCAGTATTTT
>TRBJ2-5|-|-|TRBV29-1
CSVEWAEETQYF
TGCAGCGTTGAGTGGGCAGAAGAGACCCAGTACTTC
>TRBJ2-1|-|TRBD2|TRBV5-1
CASSPTPGTSGYNEQFF
TGCGCCAGCAGCCCCACCCCCGGGACTAGCGGTTACAATGAGCAGTTCTTC
>TRBJ1-2|-|TRBD1|TRBV6-1
CASSGTDFYGYTF
TGTGCCAGCAGCGGGACAGACTTCTATGGCTACACCTTC
>TRBJ2-2|-|-|TRBV13
CASSLDTGELFF
TGTGCCAGCAGCCTCGACACCGGGGAGCTGTTTTTT
>TRBJ1-1|-|-|TRBV27
CASSLLGGQLSNTEAFF
TGTGCCAGCAGTTTATTAGGAGGACAGCTCTCGAACACTGAAGCTTTCTTT
>TRBJ2-1|-|TRBD2|TRBV4-2
CASSQGGGLESYNEQFF
TGTGCCAGCAGCCAAGGCGGAGGACTAGAATCCTACAATGAGCAGTTCTTC
>TRBJ1-2|-|TRBD1|TRBV30
CAWSEQGTYGYTF
TGTGCCTGGAGTGAACAGGGGACCTATGGCTACACCTTC
>TRBJ2-5|-|-|TRBV19
CASSIDTSGTQYF
TGTGCCAGTAGTATAGACACAAGTGGGACCCAGTACTTC
>TRBJ2-5|-|-|TRBV27
CASSSRDSFQETQYF
TGTGCCAGCAGTAGCCGGGACTCCTTTCAAGAGACCCAGTACTTC
>TRBJ2-5|once|TRBD1|TRBV7-2
CASSFLQGAGETQYF
TGTGCCAGCAGCTTCCTCCAGGGGGCAGGAGAGACCCAGTACTTC
>TRBJ2-7|few|-|TRBV6-5
CASSYGGSYEQYF
TGTGCCAGCAGTTACGGCGGCTCCTACGAGCAGTACTTC
>TRBJ2-3|-|TRBD1|TRBV6-8
CASSYPLGTGAWKPPTDTQYF
TGTGCCAGCAGTTACCCCCTAGGGACAGGGGCTTGGAAACCTCCCACAGATACGCAGTATTTT
>TRBJ2-2|-|-|TRBV27
CASSLSGGNTGELFF
TGTGCCAGCAGTTTATCAGGAGGGAACACCGGGGAGCTGTTTTTT
>TRBJ2-3|-|TRBD2|TRBV9
CASSVGGGLAGADTQYF
TGTGCCAGCAGCGTAGGGGGGGGACTAGCGGGAGCAGATACGCAGTATTTT
>TRBJ2-7|-|TRBD2|TRBV30
CAWSVRGGPGEQYF
TGTGCCTGGAGTGTACGGGGGGGGCCTGGGGAGCAGTACTTC
>TRBJ2-7|-|-|TRBV28
CASSAHRAPYEQYF
TGTGCCAGCAGTGCACACAGGGCCCCCTACGAGCAGTACTTC
>TRBJ2-2|-|-|TRBV30
CAWSPDWNTGELFF
TGTGCCTGGAGTCCAGACTGGAACACCGGGGAGCTGTTTTTT
>TRBJ2-3|once|TRBD1|TRBV4-2
CASSQYSGQGPDTQYF
TGTGCCAGCAGCCAGTACTCGGGACAGGGGCCAGATACGCAGTATTTT
>TRBJ2-1|-|-|TRBV7-8
CASSLARDSNYNEQFF
TGTGCCAGCAGCTTAGCGAGGGACTCCAACTACAATGAGCAGTTCTTC